The subject of this entry is one T cell receptor beta chain. Its antigen is not identified. This sample was taken from a study of T cell responses to AZD1222 COVID-19 vaccine. Study-level findings and limits: Just five or six AZD1222 recipients tested seropositive at baseline.

The CDR3 has 11 residues. Trimming removed 5 bases at V and 9 bases at J, with 8 bases between. Germline V CDR1 and CDR2: MDHEN, SYDVKM. Using immunoSEQ multiplex PCR, the repertoire was profiled, and TCRdb retains in-frame clones only, with some absent. The profile shows tens of thousands of clones, 89% of them singletons. This TCR was sampled from an adult who received the AZD1222 COVID-19 vaccine. The sequencing used peripheral blood, collected 28 days after the second AZD1222 dose. The rearrangement joins TRBV28 to TRBJ2-1; D possibly uses TRBD1 or TRBD2 (5 bases each). CDR3 DNA sequence: TGTGCCAGCAGTCTCGGGACTGAGCAGTTCTTC. Translated, it gives CASSLGTEQFF.